What follows describes a single T cell receptor (beta chain). Produced via immunoSEQ multiplex PCR; TCRdb's table is partial and in-frame only. The data contain approximately 100,000 clones, around 83% of them seen just once; the ten biggest clones take up just under 25%. The data belong to a study of blood T cell repertoires in COVID-19. Between the trimmed V and J ends, which lost 5 bases and 2 bases, there was a span of 18 bases. Germline lookup yields CDR1 MDHEN and CDR2 SYDVKM. The CDR3 loop spans 16 amino acids. V is TRBV28 and J is TRBJ1-2, with D possibly matching TRBD1 (6 bases). The sample comprised peripheral blood. This clonotype originated in a man aged 55 to 69 with acute or convalescent COVID-19. CDR3 protein: CASSIGTPIKNYGYTF. DNA of the CDR3: TGTGCCAGCAGTATAGGGACACCCATAAAGAACTATGGCTACACCTTC.